A single sample is the source of the 19 T cell receptor beta chains below, sequenced in a study of blood T cell repertoires in COVID-19. The data were produced by immunoSEQ multiplex PCR, yet TCRdb's version contains in-frame clones alone and is incomplete. The sample holds about 400,000 clones, about 87% seen once. Sequencing was done on a sample of peripheral blood. The receptors originated from a human donor in a cohort sampled during active COVID-19.

In its sample, this clone was seen once. This chain joins TRBV5-6 and TRBJ1-2; D gene ambiguous. Looked up from germline, CDR1 is SGHDT and CDR2 is YYEEEE. Trimming took off 2 bases at V and 7 bases at J, with 9 bases between the two ends. There are 12 residues in the CDR3. The DNA of the CDR3 is TGTGCCAGCAGCTTTGGTCTACTTGGCTACACCTTC. Residues: CASSFGLLGYTF.

V gene TRBV9 combines with J gene TRBJ2-7; D remains ambiguous. The V gene lost 4 bases and the J gene lost 1 base, with 12 bases spanning the gap. Germline lookup yields CDR1 SGDLS and CDR2 YYNGEE. The CDR3 covers 14 residues. This CDR3 reads CASSPRSGSYEQYF. In DNA form, the CDR3 reads TGTGCCAGCAGCCCCCGCAGTGGTTCCTACGAGCAGTACTTC.

The chain uses TRBV11-2 and TRBJ2-3; D is perhaps TRBD1 (6 bases). Trimming took off 4 bases at V and 2 bases at J, with 19 bases between the two ends. Germline CDR1 reads SGHAT; CDR2 reads FQNNGV. The CDR3 runs to 17 residues. CDR3 DNA sequence: TGTGCCAGCAGCTCCCCGGGCCGAGGGGGTTACACAGATACGCAGTATTTT. Amino acid sequence: CASSSPGRGGYTDTQYF.

J is TRBJ2-3 and V is TRBV19, with 8 nucleotides matching TRBD2. The V segment lost 5 bases and the J segment 3 bases; nucleotides outside the gene matches: 10. The CDR3 spans 16 residues. Looked up from germline, CDR1 is LNHDA and CDR2 is SQIVND (reference sequence). As DNA, the CDR3 is TGTGCCAGTAGTCCGGGCGTTAGCGGGGTGACAGATACGCAGTATTTT. Residues: CASSPGVSGVTDTQYF.

The V call is TRBV3-1 (or the pseudogene TRBV3-2), the J call TRBJ2-1; 11 positions agree with TRBD2. The CDR3 sequence is 16 residues long. J was trimmed by 7 bases and V by 4 bases; bases with no gene match: 9. From germline, CDR1 is LGHDT and CDR2 YNNKEL (reference sequence). CDR3 in amino acids: CASSPLGLAERNEQFF. The CDR3 nucleotides are TGTGCCAGCAGCCCCTTGGGACTAGCGGAAAGAAATGAGCAGTTCTTC.

The genes are TRBV14 and TRBJ1-2; 7 bases agree with TRBD1. The CDR3 is 16 amino acids. V lost 2 bases, J lost 0 bases, and 6 bases stayed unmatched. CDR1 and CDR2 (germline): SGHDN, FVKESK. CDR3 bases: TGTGCCAGCAGCCAACGAAGGGACAGCCCTAACTATGGCTACACCTTC. Translating gives CASSQRRDSPNYGYTF.

This CDR3 is CASSVAAGGNSPLHF. The CDR3 coding sequence is TGTGCCAGCAGCGTAGCCGCAGGGGGTAATTCACCCCTCCACTTT. This chain connects TRBV9 to TRBJ1-6; TRBD1 matches at 7 bases. Germline CDR1 reads SGDLS; CDR2 reads YYNGEE. CDR3 length equals 15 residues. Losses at the gene ends were 0 bases for V and 6 bases for J; bases not matched to a gene: 3.

This chain links TRBV30 with TRBJ1-5; D not certain. Trimming removed 0 bases at V and 9 bases at J, with 9 bases between. Per germline, CDR1 GTSNPN and CDR2 SVGIG (reference sequence). The CDR3 loop spans 12 amino acids. CDR3 nucleotides: TGTGCCTGGAGTGTAAACAATGGGCCCCAGCATTTT. Its protein product is CAWSVNNGPQHF.

The rearrangement links TRBV18 to TRBJ2-7; D possibly corresponds to TRBD2 (7 bases). V lost 3 bases and J lost 1, with 16 bases in between. The CDR3 runs to 16 residues. Germline V gives CDR1 KGHSH, CDR2 LQKENI. The CDR3 sequence is CASSPGGPDTSYEQYF. The CDR3 DNA reads as TGTGCCAGCTCACCCGGGGGGCCTGATACTTCCTACGAGCAGTACTTC.

The rearrangement uses TRBV2 and TRBJ1-2; 7 bases map to TRBD1. The CDR3 sequence is 14 residues long. Trimming removed 7 bases from V and 0 bases from J; junction bases left unmatched: 5. The V gene's germline CDR1 is SNHLY and CDR2 FYNNEI. CDR3 amino acids: CASTRDRTNYGYTF. Here the CDR3 DNA reads TGTGCCAGCACCCGGGACAGAACTAACTATGGCTACACCTTC. Based on the CDR3 plus reference TRBV2 and TRBJ1-2, the full variable domain is EPEVTQTPSHQVTQMGQEVILRCVPISNHLYFYWYRQILGQKVEFLVSFYNNEISEKSEIFDDQFSVERPDGSNFTLKIRSTKLEDSAMYFCASTRDRTNYGYTFGSGTRLTVV.

This chain connects TRBV5-1 to TRBJ2-1, with 14 bases fitting TRBD2. CDR3 length equals 15 residues. CDR1 SGHRS and CDR2 YFSETQ come from the germline V gene. After removal of 3 bases from V and 10 bases from J, the junction contained 6 bases not matched to a gene. The CDR3 DNA reads as TGCGCCAGCAGCTCCGGGACTAGCGGGAGAAGGGAGCAGTTCTTC. Encoded protein: CASSSGTSGRREQFF.

This clone has just one count. The chain carries TRBV7-9 and TRBJ1-3; no reliable D call. Per germline, CDR1 SEHNR and CDR2 FQNEAQ (reference sequence). Trimming took 6 bases from V and 0 from J, leaving 6 bases between them. The CDR3 is 13 amino acids. CDR3 loop: CASRFRSGNTIYF. The CDR3 DNA reads as TGTGCCAGCAGATTTCGCTCTGGAAACACCATATATTTT.

This chain uses TRBV3-1 (or the pseudogene TRBV3-2) with TRBJ2-1; 8 positions agree with TRBD2. The CDR3 consists of 15 residues. CDR1 and CDR2 (germline): LGHDT, YNNKEL (reference sequence). J lost 7 bases, V lost 0 bases, and 5 bases had no gene match. The CDR3 region has the DNA TGTGCCAGCAGCCAAGATCGGGGGGGGTGGAATGAGCAGTTCTTC. Translated: CASSQDRGGWNEQFF.

The V gene is TRBV15, the J gene TRBJ1-1, with a possible D match to TRBD1 (5 bases). The CDR3 runs to 15 residues. Germline assignment: CDR1 LNHNV and CDR2 YYDKDF (reference sequence). The V gene lost 5 bases and the J gene lost 7 bases, with 20 bases spanning the gap. Here the CDR3 reads CATSLGGPGQVEAFF. CDR3 bases: TGTGCCACCAGCTTGGGGGGACCTGGGCAAGTTGAAGCTTTCTTT.

The gene calls are TRBV29-1 and TRBJ1-2; TRBD1 is a possible D gene (6 bases). V was trimmed by 5 bases and J by 6 bases, leaving 13 bases between them. The germline CDR1 and CDR2 sequences are SQVTM and ANQGSEA. The CDR3 spans 12 residues. CDR3 in amino acids: CSVRGGQDGYTF. The CDR3 region has the DNA TGCAGCGTTCGCGGGGGGCAGGATGGCTACACCTTC.

This clone occurred once. Mismatch with germline at one junction end may stem from a read error. V is TRBV19 and J is TRBJ1-2; D gene uncertain. CDR1 and CDR2 (germline): LNHDA, SQIVND (reference sequence). CDR3 length: 14 amino acids. CDR3 amino acids: CASSNNPDNYGYTF. The DNA for the CDR3 is TGTGCCAGCAGTAATAATCCAGATAACTATGGCTACACCTTC.

The chain employs TRBV11-2 and TRBJ2-3, with a tentative D call TRBD2 (6 bases). V dropped 0 bases and J dropped 2 bases, with 9 bases sitting between them. CDR1 and CDR2 (germline): SGHAT, FQNNGV. This CDR3 spans 15 amino acids. CDR3 sequence reads: CASSLDQDYTDTQYF. The CDR3 nucleotides read TGTGCCAGCAGCTTAGATCAGGACTACACAGATACGCAGTATTTT.

This chain connects TRBV4-1 to TRBJ1-5, with TRBD1 matching 7 bases. CDR3 size: 18 residues. CDR1 and CDR2 (germline): MGHRA, YSYEKL. Losses at the gene ends were 0 bases for V and 5 bases for J; bases not matched to a gene: 13. CDR3 nucleotide sequence: TGCGCCAGCAGCCAAGATACGGGACAGTGGGGGAGAGATCAGCCCCAGCATTTT. It translates to CASSQDTGQWGRDQPQHF.

The chain is built from TRBV3-1 (or the pseudogene TRBV3-2) and TRBJ1-4, with 8 bases fitting TRBD1. CDR1 is LGHDT, CDR2 YNNKEL, per germline (reference sequence). The CDR3 length is 20 residues. The J segment lost 4 bases and the V segment lost 3 bases, leaving 19 bases of the junction unmatched. The CDR3 loop reads CASSQTSPGTGMFFNEKLFF. CDR3 coding DNA: TGTGCCAGCAGCCAGACCTCCCCCGGGACAGGCATGTTCTTTAATGAAAAACTGTTTTTT.